The T cell receptor beta chain described here comes from a study of identical twins. Overall study results and limits: The more abundant beta clonotypes in cord blood had fewer insertions, and memory repertoires did not show this. Conclusions came from cross-sectional statistical analysis, not from following the same donors.

Healthy Caucasians alone served as donors. CDR1 is ENHRY and CDR2 is SYGVKD in the germline V gene. The ends were cut back, 10 bases at V and 7 bases at J, with 13 bases in the middle. This CDR3 has 11 residues. This clonotype was observed a handful of times. Its antigen is unknown. TCRdb processed the 5' RACE reads anew with MiXCR; each CDR3 protein has one entry. The table lists around 250,000 distinct CDR3 sequences, about 8% of them singletons. This same sample was also taken into another study, of yellow fever vaccine responses in identical twins.

This receptor was obtained from a woman in her late teens or twenties in good health. Sequencing was performed on CD8+ T cells sorted from blood. This sequence joins TRBV10-3 and TRBJ1-2, with a weak D call TRBD1 (6 bases). The CDR3 region is CATRQEAGYTF. DNA of the CDR3: TGTGCCACCAGACAGGAGGCTGGCTACACCTTC.